This T cell receptor (beta chain) was recovered during a study of cytomegalovirus exposure and HLA in healthy donors (dated by TCRdb to the late 2010s). Broadly, across the study: In an earlier analysis of approximately 500 of the donors, under 300 Gb of sequence data and some 120 million unique TCR beta sequences from about 179 million T cells were reported. Approximately 300 gigabases of sequencing data and 70 million to 100 million unique TCR sequences made up an early release that covered roughly 670 HLA-typed donors. Of the 300 to 450 genotyped donors, 80% to 90% were placed in the genetic ancestry cluster associated with self-reported Caucasian donors. The aim of the study was to test whether cataloging public T cell receptors could identify signatures of past pathogen exposure. The study profiled the T cell repertoires of about 640 subjects by immunosequencing and related them to cytomegalovirus serostatus. Besides the first cohort of 500 to 700 subjects, a separate validation cohort made up of about 120 different subjects was used. The study combined high-throughput TCR immunosequencing, statistical association of individual TCRs with disease status, and machine learning to predict cytomegalovirus infection status. In a later analysis, previously published TCR beta repertoires from roughly 710 donors were re-analyzed and high-resolution HLA genotyping was added so that TCR occurrence patterns could be studied. In the later analysis, no new phenotypic data were used to find candidate immune exposures; instead, reliance was placed on TCR beta sequences and their occurrence across donors. An earlier analysis of a few hundred of the donors applied high-throughput TCR beta sequencing to assess whether each TCR beta V gene segment acted as functional or pseudogenic. Donor age, sex, ethnicity and CMV serostatus were compiled together with the repertoire data. Genome-wide SNP genotypes for about 55% of the roughly 670 donors were used in a later genetic analysis, which treated that subset as a discovery cohort. Every repertoire in the discovery cohort had been generated on one and the same sequencing platform. Class I and class II HLA loci were covered by the typing at four-digit resolution. The number of typed donors differed by locus: about 620-630 for A, B, C, DRB1 and DQB1; 522 for DQA1; 606 for DPA1; and 400 to 480 for DPB1. Five DR-DQ haplotypes were handled as single units for association and clustering, since linkage in the cohort was strong. Among about 370 genotyped donors of the cohort, an average of approximately 220,000 unique TCR beta nucleotide sequences was sequenced per donor, of which 15% to 20% were non-productive.

Broad study findings and their caveats: Roughly uniform sequencing depth across donors was assumed in presence/absence analyses, although this assumption may not hold. According to a later genetic analysis, donors in an Asian-associated ancestry cluster had fewer N-insertions in productive TCRs than the approximately 700-donor mean. The classifier was reported to diagnose cytomegalovirus status with high specificity and sensitivity in both the original and validation cohorts. A cluster of highly shared sequence variants was judged likely to be a technical artifact of the sequencing pipeline. In a later analysis, several top co-occurrence clusters were reported to appear linked to parvovirus B19, influenza, CMV and Epstein-Barr virus. A further reported finding was that TCR beta sequences accurately predicted the HLA-A and HLA-B alleles for most subjects in the first cohort. In the study, roughly 160 TCR beta chains were listed as associated with cytomegalovirus. V-gene and J-gene trimming of TCR beta chains was associated with a missense DCLRE1C variant in a later genetic analysis, and the association was replicated in an independent cohort. In a later analysis, HLA-associated TCR beta chains were found to be more clonally expanded and to have lower generation probabilities than equally common non-associated chains. In a later analysis, TCR association rates were found to vary across HLA loci, with the most associated TCRs seen for DRB1 alleles and the fewest for HLA-C alleles. Because some donors lacked HLA typing at each locus, the association tests relied only on the typed subset. At a false discovery rate of 0.05, a later analysis linked around 15,000 TCR beta sequences to specific HLA alleles. In an earlier analysis of 587 of the donors, most TCR beta V segments appeared in productive rearrangements about 87% or about 30% of the time, broadly matching IMGT annotations. Most CMV-associated TCR beta chains appeared to be HLA-restricted in a later analysis, and the HLA associations seemed to be driven largely by CMV exposure. Because counts were too low, about 17 rarely observed V segments, including chromosome 9 orphons, were excluded from the earlier analysis of 587 of the donors. Linkage disequilibrium might explain the correlated functional status among segregating V segments, but an unknown experimental factor could not be ruled out. Some IMGT-functional V segments, including TRBV6-2 and TRBV6-3, could not be told apart with the 87-base-pair reads, so those segments were excluded. The cohort was sequenced for TCR beta chains only, and without alpha or paired-chain data the features that could be detected were limited. Three of the identified cytomegalovirus-associated TCR beta chains were confirmed in vitro to be specific for cytomegalovirus antigens. For the cohort, immune exposure information was limited to CMV serostatus. Across donors, most TCR sequences were observed very rarely, whereas some public TCRs were present in many individuals. It was suggested by the authors that the approach could potentially be generalized to other disease states and immunological phenotypes. Assigning TCR associations to individual alleles was difficult when HLA alleles, especially DR and DQ, strongly co-occurred.

The cohort consisted of 600 or so healthy bone marrow donors. Cohort members were all nominally healthy when sampled, although unrecorded immune exposures were likely present. The donor tested CMV seropositive, placing the donor among the 290 or so seropositive members of the cohort. Each donor provided a peripheral blood sample, and peripheral blood mononuclear cells were used for TCR beta sequencing. Genomic DNA was extracted from the blood cell samples with the Qiagen DNeasy Blood Extraction Kit. This clone has a single count. The target of this receptor is not known. Per-base quality was not reported, and no clone a single base away is much larger than it. Trimming accounts for 1 base at V and 3 bases at J, while the number of junction bases matched to no gene is 11. CDR3 length: 17 amino acids, cysteine to phenylalanine. Left in the record is the CDR3 DNA by itself, 51 bases read in frame from the first base. Taken from the germline V gene, the CDR1 and CDR2 loops are MGHRA and YSYEKL.

Libraries were built with the immunoSEQ multiplex PCR assay. A mixture of 60 forward primers for TCR Vbeta segments and 13 reverse primers for TCR Jbeta segments was used in the multiplex PCR. A multiplex PCR assay on genomic DNA amplified the CDR3 region of rearranged TCR beta genes. Amplified TCR beta libraries were sequenced as 87-base-pair reads on the Illumina HiSeq System. Under the source paper's analysis protocol: Across the 500 to 700 repertoires, a later analysis counted tens of millions of unique TCR beta chains, around 11 million of which were shared by at least two donors. Raw reads were error-corrected and collapsed into unique sequences with a nearest-neighbor algorithm that merged closely related sequences to remove PCR and sequencing errors. V, D and J gene segments were assigned by aligning CDR3 sequences to IMGT reference sequences. Each retained sequence needed at least a six-nucleotide match to both a V gene segment and a J gene segment. Rearrangements were called productive when the CDR3 lacked stop codons and stayed in frame with V and J; all others were non-productive. CDR3 was defined according to IMGT convention as the region running from the second conserved V-encoded cysteine to the conserved J-encoded phenylalanine. The earlier analysis of about 570 of the donors excluded any sequence lacking an unambiguous match to a single V gene segment. An earlier analysis of over 450 of the donors classified V segments as functional when productive rearrangements were above 56.7% and as segregating when the standard deviation between donors was above 5%. To diagnose cytomegalovirus status from the catalog of TCR beta chain sequences, a statistical classification framework was built. A later analysis assigned V and J genes by comparing TCR nucleotide sequences with IMGT/GENE-DB human TR gene sequences. Using the TCRdist pipeline, a later analysis assigned CDR3 sequences along with most-parsimonious VDJ recombination scenarios. A later analysis defined each TCR beta chain by its CDR3 amino acid sequence plus V-gene family, and excluded reads lacking a unique V-gene family. To address suspected cross-contamination and a sequencing artifact, a later analysis removed under 600 highly shared, low-generation-probability nucleotide sequences. For each public chain, a later analysis derived a clonal expansion index from normalized ranks of inferred template counts within each repertoire. A later analysis computed generation probabilities with a VDJ recombination model fitted to out-of-frame rearrangements, and checked the results against IGoR. In a later analysis, TCR-TCR, TCR-HLA and TCR-CMV co-occurrence was scored with hypergeometric tests, and a repertoire-size bias correction was applied to TCR pairs. A later analysis estimated false discovery rates by permuting HLA or CMV assignments 20 times. In a later analysis, co-occurring TCRs were grouped using DBSCAN, and TCRdist sequence similarity was added for clustering within HLA-allele-positive subsets. Repertoires with fewer than 30,000 or more than 120,000 public chains were left out of co-occurrence clustering, as were roughly five repertoires with anomalous nucleotide sharing. The table comes from immuneACCESS by way of TCRdb, which keeps in-frame sequences with V and J called. Part of the clones is missing from these tables; in studies checked, under half for an unresolved V gene and the rest for unknown reasons. That table supplies the V and J calls and clone size; D and trimming were determined from the DNA. The sample has about 180,000 clones on record, 65% to 85% of them singletons. The top ten clones comprise 1.3% to 1.5% of the sample.

The sequence is built from TRBV4-1 and TRBJ2-7, with 8 junctional bases fitting TRBD2. The clonotype originates from a girl aged 5-17 years in good health and CMV-seropositive. Sequencing used PBMCs. Here is the DNA: TGCGCCAGCAGCCAAGGGGTTTTGGGACTAGTTGGCTACGAGCAGTACTTC. Its protein reads: CASSQGVLGLVGYEQYF.